This TCR beta chain was identified in a study of blood T cell repertoires in COVID-19. Overall study: From the United States, Italy and Spain came samples of acute and convalescent COVID-19. Sources were T cells, B-cell-depleted T cells, or PBMCs; the material itself was cDNA or gDNA.

The J segment lost 6 bases and the V segment lost 2 bases, leaving 8 bases of the junction unmatched. There are 15 residues in the CDR3. Germline V lookup: CDR1 SQVTM, CDR2 ANQGSEA. Study processing details: Reference gene primer amplification yielded estimated nucleated cell counts. TCRdb keeps only in-frame clones here, not all; method: immunoSEQ multiplex PCR. V and J calls and clone size are those listed in that table; D and trimming were worked out from the DNA. The repertoire consists of some 300,000 clones, with 85% occurring once and the leading ten covering 4.1%. The source of this sequence is a woman between 45 and 65 years old with active or convalescent COVID-19. Sequenced sample: peripheral blood. V usage is TRBV29-1 and J usage is TRBJ2-1; TRBD2 aligns across 9 bases. CDR3 protein: CSVEKGLARSNEQFF. The CDR3 region has the DNA TGCAGCGTTGAAAAAGGACTAGCGCGAAGCAATGAGCAGTTCTTC.